The rows below give T cell receptor beta chains drawn from one sample of a study of blood T cell repertoires in COVID-19. Assay: immunoSEQ multiplex PCR; the TCRdb copy retains only in-frame clones and omits some. The sample has tens of thousands of clones; approximately 78% are singletons. Sequenced sample: peripheral blood. The receptors come from a human donor in a cohort sampled during active COVID-19. CDR3s include the opening cysteine and the closing phenylalanine or tryptophan. The D gene is left open where the match is weak. Rows may omit the clone size; those that give it use once, few, many or a size class.

size: once
D: -
V: TRBV5-1
length: 13
J: TRBJ1-1
CDR3: CASSLLQGTEAFF
DNA: TGCGCCAGCAGCTTGCTTCAGGGTACTGAAGCTTTCTTT

size: -
D: -
V: TRBV12-3/TRBV12-4
length: 13
J: TRBJ1-1
CDR3: CASSQGGPTEAFF
DNA: TGTGCCAGCAGTCAAGGCGGGCCCACTGAAGCTTTCTTT

size: -
D: TRBD1
V: TRBV5-4
length: 14
J: TRBJ1-2
CDR3: CASSIDRGFYGYTF
DNA: TGTGCCAGCAGCATCGACAGGGGGTTCTATGGCTACACCTTC

size: -
D: -
V: TRBV19
length: 15
J: TRBJ2-6
CDR3: CASSIPGTGANVLTF
DNA: TGTGCCAGTAGTATCCCCGGGACTGGGGCCAACGTCCTGACTTTC

size: -
D: TRBD2
V: TRBV7-6
length: 15
J: TRBJ2-5
CDR3: CASSPQAGGPETQYF
DNA: TGTGCCAGCAGCCCCCAGGCGGGGGGGCCGGAGACCCAGTACTTC

size: -
D: -
V: TRBV7-6
length: 16
J: TRBJ2-2
CDR3: CASSLEQGSNTGELFF
DNA: TGTGCCAGCAGCTTAGAACAGGGATCGAACACCGGGGAGCTGTTTTTT

size: -
D: TRBD1
V: TRBV5-6
length: 14
J: TRBJ2-2
CDR3: CASKPRGHAGELFF
DNA: TGTGCCAGCAAGCCTAGGGGGCATGCTGGGGAGCTGTTTTTT

size: -
D: TRBD1
V: TRBV7-6
length: 14
J: TRBJ1-6
CDR3: CASSLDQGESPLHF
DNA: TGTGCCAGCAGCTTAGACCAGGGGGAGTCACCCCTCCACTTT

size: -
D: -
V: TRBV10-2
length: 13
J: TRBJ2-3
CDR3: CASKAGWTDTQYF
DNA: TGCGCCAGCAAGGCAGGGTGGACAGATACGCAGTATTTT

size: -
D: -
V: TRBV19
length: 13
J: TRBJ1-3
CDR3: CASSPGSGNTIYF
DNA: TGTGCCAGCTCCCCGGGCTCTGGAAACACCATATATTTT

size: -
D: TRBD2
V: TRBV7-8
length: 18
J: TRBJ2-6
CDR3: CASSQGLAGSSGANVLTF
DNA: TGTGCCAGCAGCCAAGGGCTAGCGGGAAGCTCTGGGGCCAACGTCCTGACTTTC

size: once
D: -
V: TRBV5-1
length: 15
J: TRBJ1-6
CDR3: CASSLVPENNSPLHF
DNA: TGCGCCAGCAGCTTGGTTCCAGAAAATAATTCACCCCTCCACTTT

size: few
D: TRBD1
V: TRBV5-6
length: 13
J: TRBJ1-2
CDR3: CASSRDRNYGYTF
DNA: TGTGCCAGCAGCAGGGACAGGAACTATGGCTACACCTTC

size: -
D: TRBD1
V: TRBV5-1
length: 16
J: TRBJ1-2
CDR3: CASSPGDRSLNYGYTF
DNA: TGCGCCAGCAGCCCAGGGGACAGGTCCCTTAACTATGGCTACACCTTC

size: -
D: -
V: TRBV12-3/TRBV12-4
length: 11
J: TRBJ1-2
CDR3: CASSLGGGYTF
DNA: TGTGCCAGCAGTTTGGGGGGTGGCTACACCTTC

size: -
D: -
V: TRBV5-6
length: 14
J: TRBJ1-6
CDR3: CASSLALLNSPLHF
DNA: TGTGCCAGCAGCTTGGCCCTCTTAAATTCACCCCTCCACTTT

size: -
D: TRBD1
V: TRBV5-8
length: 16
J: TRBJ1-2
CDR3: CASSLWAGTAKYGYTF
DNA: TGTGCCAGCAGCTTGTGGGCCGGGACAGCTAAGTATGGCTACACCTTC

size: -
D: -
V: TRBV5-5
length: 12
J: TRBJ2-3
CDR3: CASNKDTDTQYF
DNA: TGTGCCAGCAACAAAGACACAGATACGCAGTATTTT

size: few
D: -
V: TRBV18
length: 14
J: TRBJ1-6
CDR3: CASSQAIGDSPLHF
DNA: TGTGCCAGCTCGCAGGCGATCGGGGATTCACCCCTCCACTTT

size: few
D: TRBD2
V: TRBV25-1
length: 16
J: TRBJ2-5
CDR3: CASRRGTSGGAETQYF
DNA: TGTGCCAGCAGGAGGGGGACTAGCGGGGGTGCGGAGACCCAGTACTTC

size: -
D: -
V: TRBV10-1
length: 14
J: TRBJ2-6
CDR3: CASSRNSGANVLTF
DNA: TGCGCCAGCTCCAGGAACTCTGGGGCCAACGTCCTGACTTTC

size: few
D: -
V: TRBV7-2
length: 13
J: TRBJ2-5
CDR3: CASSLHGGQTQYF
DNA: TGTGCCAGCAGCTTACATGGAGGGCAGACCCAGTACTTC

size: -
D: -
V: TRBV21-1
length: 24
J: TRBJ2-5
CDR3: CASSKTPGTGKISSSVRGLETQYF
DNA: TGTGCCAGCAGCAAGACCCCCGGGACAGGTAAAATTTCCAGCAGTGTACGGGGTTTGGAGACCCAGTACTTC

size: -
D: -
V: TRBV7-2
length: 15
J: TRBJ1-6
CDR3: CASSSRTGGNSPLHF
DNA: TGTGCCAGCAGCTCCAGGACGGGGGGGAATTCACCCCTCCACTTT

size: -
D: TRBD2
V: TRBV6-5
length: 15
J: TRBJ2-7
CDR3: CASSGGWGGSDEQYF
DNA: TGTGCCAGCTCTGGGGGATGGGGGGGTTCCGACGAGCAGTACTTC

size: -
D: -
V: TRBV29-1
length: 13
J: TRBJ1-1
CDR3: CSARADMNTEAFF
DNA: TGCAGCGCCCGGGCGGACATGAACACTGAAGCTTTCTTT

size: medium-sized
D: -
V: TRBV4-1
length: 14
J: TRBJ2-7
CDR3: CASSIGDASYEQYF
DNA: TGCGCCAGCAGCATCGGGGATGCCTCCTACGAGCAGTACTTC

size: once
D: -
V: TRBV19
length: 17
J: TRBJ1-1
CDR3: CASSFRYDRTDNTEAFF
DNA: TGTGCCAGTAGTTTCCGGTACGATCGGACAGATAACACTGAAGCTTTCTTT

size: -
D: -
V: TRBV15
length: 14
J: TRBJ2-5
CDR3: CATSRRDFQETQYF
DNA: TGTGCCACCAGCAGACGGGACTTTCAAGAGACCCAGTACTTC

size: -
D: -
V: TRBV5-1
length: 13
J: TRBJ2-1
CDR3: CASSLNTYNEQFF
DNA: TGCGCCAGCAGCTTGAACACCTACAATGAGCAGTTCTTC

size: -
D: TRBD2
V: TRBV24-1
length: 15
J: TRBJ2-2
CDR3: CATSVTGGGTGELFF
DNA: TGTGCCACCAGTGTGACGGGGGGAGGCACCGGGGAGCTGTTTTTT

size: -
D: TRBD2
V: TRBV30
length: 15
J: TRBJ2-2
CDR3: CAWRTSGDHTGELFF
DNA: TGTGCCTGGAGGACTAGCGGAGATCACACCGGGGAGCTGTTTTTT

size: once
D: -
V: TRBV5-1
length: 13
J: TRBJ2-1
CDR3: CASSLERAGEQFF
DNA: TGCGCCAGCAGCTTGGAGAGGGCTGGCGAGCAGTTCTTC

size: -
D: -
V: TRBV29-1
length: 12
J: TRBJ2-1
CDR3: CSVEGTAGGQFF
DNA: TGCAGCGTTGAAGGGACAGCTGGGGGGCAGTTCTTC

size: -
D: -
V: TRBV9
length: 13
J: TRBJ2-2
CDR3: CASSVVSTGELFF
DNA: TGTGCCAGCAGCGTAGTTTCTACCGGGGAGCTGTTTTTT

size: -
D: TRBD2
V: TRBV7-6
length: 19
J: TRBJ2-1
CDR3: CASSRGGLAAFGSYNEQFF
DNA: TGTGCCAGCAGCCGAGGGGGACTAGCGGCCTTCGGCTCCTACAATGAGCAGTTCTTC

size: -
D: TRBD1
V: TRBV3-1/TRBV3-2
length: 15
J: TRBJ1-1
CDR3: CASSHTGTGVAEAFF
DNA: TGTGCCAGCAGCCATACCGGGACAGGGGTAGCTGAAGCTTTCTTT

size: few
D: -
V: TRBV5-1
length: 15
J: TRBJ2-5
CDR3: CASSTGQTLQETQYF
DNA: TGCGCCAGCAGCACCGGACAGACGCTTCAAGAGACCCAGTACTTC